The 9 T cell receptor beta chains below all came from one sample that was sequenced in a study of T cells in localized non-small cell lung cancer (dated by TCRdb to 2020 to 2021). Preparation of the library involved the immunoSEQ multiplex PCR assay. As stored in TCRdb, this immuneACCESS dataset retains in-frame rearrangements with V and J assigned. A fraction of the clones does not appear; measured against another copy, unresolved V genes explain less than half of the discrepancy, and the remainder lacks a known reason. Present in this sample are around 78,000 clones, more than 75% of which were seen just once. In total, the top ten clones hold approximately 9.6% of the sample. Sequencing was performed on peripheral blood, taken before any cancer treatment. The receptor set was obtained from a female donor at least 60 years old with stage I lung adenocarcinoma.

The CDR3 nucleotides read TGCGCCAGCAGCTTGGCCGGTATCGACTGGAACTCTGGAAACACCATATATTTT. Translation gives CASSLAGIDWNSGNTIYF. The gene calls are TRBV5-1 and TRBJ1-3, with D unclear. V lost 0 bases, J lost 0 bases, and 16 bases lay in between. The CDR3 length is 18 residues. The germline CDR1 and CDR2 sequences are SGHRS and YFSETQ.

The V gene is TRBV18, the J gene TRBJ1-2; possible D gene TRBD1, 5 bases. V was trimmed by 3 bases and J by 6 bases, leaving 17 bases between them. The CDR3 has 15 amino acids. Germline V gene sequence: CDR1 KGHSH, CDR2 LQKENI. The CDR3 DNA reads TGTGCCAGCTCACCCCGGGACGGCTTGGGAGATGGCTACACCTTC. It yields the protein CASSPRDGLGDGYTF.

This chain joins TRBV7-3 and TRBJ2-7, with 10 bases aligning to TRBD2. The CDR3 covers 17 residues. Unmatched junction bases numbered 12, after V lost 5 bases and J lost 2 bases. From germline, CDR1 is SGHTA and CDR2 FQGTGA. As DNA, the CDR3 is TGTGCCAGCAGCCCCCAAACTAGCGGGATCCCCACCTACGAGCAGTACTTC. Encoded protein: CASSPQTSGIPTYEQYF. Full variable domain (outside the CDR3, taken from reference TRBV7-3 and TRBJ2-7): GAGVSQTPSNKVTEKGKYVELRCDPISGHTALYWYRQSLGQGPEFLIYFQGTGAADDSGLPNDRFFAVRPEGSVSTLKIQRTERGDSAVYLCASSPQTSGIPTYEQYFGPGTRLTVT.

The chain uses TRBV11-1 and TRBJ2-4; 7 bases agree with TRBD2. CDR1 SGHAT and CDR2 FQDESV come from the germline V gene (reference sequence). The ends lost 5 bases at V and 7 bases at J; junction bases unmatched: 11. CDR3 length: 15 amino acids. The CDR3 sequence: CASSPRGLGGNIQYF. The CDR3 nucleotides read TGTGCCAGCAGCCCTAGAGGCCTCGGGGGGAACATTCAGTACTTC.

J is TRBJ2-7 and V is TRBV27; possibly TRBD1 or TRBD2 for D (5 bases each). Germline values: CDR1 MNHEY, CDR2 SMNVEV (reference sequence). V lost 0 bases and J lost 7, with 10 bases in between. The CDR3 consists of 13 residues. CDR3 in DNA: TGTGCCAGCAGTTTATCGGGGGTGGGGGAGCAGTACTTC. It encodes CASSLSGVGEQYF.

The chain is built from TRBV19 and TRBJ2-1, with D perhaps TRBD2 (6 bases). Looked up from germline, CDR1 is LNHDA and CDR2 is SQIVND (reference sequence). The CDR3 is 15 residues long. V was trimmed by 3 bases and J by 2 bases, leaving 11 bases between them. CDR3 sequence (DNA): TGTGCCAGTAGTATGGTTAGCGGCCCCTACAATGAGCAGTTCTTC. Residues: CASSMVSGPYNEQFF.

The chain couples TRBV7-2 to TRBJ1-2, with TRBD1 matching over 7 bases. There are 16 residues in the CDR3. Germline lookup yields CDR1 SGHTA and CDR2 FQGNSA. V dropped 2 bases and J dropped 2; count of bases not matched to a gene: 8. The CDR3 sequence: CASSLITGQLNYGYTF. CDR3 DNA sequence: TGTGCCAGCAGCTTAATCACGGGACAGTTAAACTATGGCTACACCTTC.

This chain connects TRBV5-6 to TRBJ1-4; possible D gene TRBD1, 6 bases. The CDR3 has 17 amino acids. Trimming stripped 4 bases from V and 8 bases from J, with 24 bases between. CDR1 is SGHDT, CDR2 YYEEEE, per germline. CDR3 sequence: CASSSIGGRHSQEKLFF. The DNA for the CDR3 is TGTGCCAGCAGCAGTATCGGGGGCCGACACAGTCAGGAAAAACTGTTTTTT.

This clone was found once. The rearrangement links TRBV5-1 to TRBJ2-3; D may correspond to TRBD1 or TRBD2 (5 bases each). Per germline, CDR1 SGHRS and CDR2 YFSETQ. V was pared by 4 bases and J by 2 bases, with 17 bases between. The CDR3 is made up of 16 amino acids. The CDR3 region is CASSGGTLSVTDTQYF. CDR3 nucleotide sequence: TGCGCCAGCAGCGGTGGGACCCTGTCGGTCACAGATACGCAGTATTTT.